This TCR beta chain derives from a study of shared clonotypes between healthy human individuals. Study summary: Per-donor plates numbered three CD4 naive, three CD4 memory, two CD8 naive and one CD8 memory. The study, taken as a whole, reports: Specimens sampled were limited to blood, with tissue repertoires likely differing. Roughly 5% of naive CD4 clonotypes were common to a few donors. Compared with memory subsets, naive subsets generally had larger estimated richness.

The method was immunoSEQ multiplex PCR; TCRdb's version includes in-frame clones alone and lacks a portion of them. This table has about 1.9 million clones, 85% to 95% appearing once. Naive CD8 cells lacked CD45RO and underwent positive selection for CCR7, leaving out terminally differentiated effector memory CD45RA+ cells. In the case of this clone: What it binds is not known.

Germline V CDR1 and CDR2: SGHTA, FQGNSA. J gave up 3 bases and V 7 bases, and 9 bases lay outside the gene matches. CDR3 length: 14 amino acids. This chain connects TRBV7-2 to TRBJ2-7; TRBD2 matches at 7 bases. Sequencing was carried out using naive CD8+ T cells from PBMCs. The sequence was collected from a man aged 18 to 30 in good health. Some clones in this sample may be carry-over from other donors' samples. As DNA, the CDR3 is TGTGCCAGCACCCACCTCAGCGGGAACTACGAGCAGTACTTC. It codes for CASTHLSGNYEQYF.